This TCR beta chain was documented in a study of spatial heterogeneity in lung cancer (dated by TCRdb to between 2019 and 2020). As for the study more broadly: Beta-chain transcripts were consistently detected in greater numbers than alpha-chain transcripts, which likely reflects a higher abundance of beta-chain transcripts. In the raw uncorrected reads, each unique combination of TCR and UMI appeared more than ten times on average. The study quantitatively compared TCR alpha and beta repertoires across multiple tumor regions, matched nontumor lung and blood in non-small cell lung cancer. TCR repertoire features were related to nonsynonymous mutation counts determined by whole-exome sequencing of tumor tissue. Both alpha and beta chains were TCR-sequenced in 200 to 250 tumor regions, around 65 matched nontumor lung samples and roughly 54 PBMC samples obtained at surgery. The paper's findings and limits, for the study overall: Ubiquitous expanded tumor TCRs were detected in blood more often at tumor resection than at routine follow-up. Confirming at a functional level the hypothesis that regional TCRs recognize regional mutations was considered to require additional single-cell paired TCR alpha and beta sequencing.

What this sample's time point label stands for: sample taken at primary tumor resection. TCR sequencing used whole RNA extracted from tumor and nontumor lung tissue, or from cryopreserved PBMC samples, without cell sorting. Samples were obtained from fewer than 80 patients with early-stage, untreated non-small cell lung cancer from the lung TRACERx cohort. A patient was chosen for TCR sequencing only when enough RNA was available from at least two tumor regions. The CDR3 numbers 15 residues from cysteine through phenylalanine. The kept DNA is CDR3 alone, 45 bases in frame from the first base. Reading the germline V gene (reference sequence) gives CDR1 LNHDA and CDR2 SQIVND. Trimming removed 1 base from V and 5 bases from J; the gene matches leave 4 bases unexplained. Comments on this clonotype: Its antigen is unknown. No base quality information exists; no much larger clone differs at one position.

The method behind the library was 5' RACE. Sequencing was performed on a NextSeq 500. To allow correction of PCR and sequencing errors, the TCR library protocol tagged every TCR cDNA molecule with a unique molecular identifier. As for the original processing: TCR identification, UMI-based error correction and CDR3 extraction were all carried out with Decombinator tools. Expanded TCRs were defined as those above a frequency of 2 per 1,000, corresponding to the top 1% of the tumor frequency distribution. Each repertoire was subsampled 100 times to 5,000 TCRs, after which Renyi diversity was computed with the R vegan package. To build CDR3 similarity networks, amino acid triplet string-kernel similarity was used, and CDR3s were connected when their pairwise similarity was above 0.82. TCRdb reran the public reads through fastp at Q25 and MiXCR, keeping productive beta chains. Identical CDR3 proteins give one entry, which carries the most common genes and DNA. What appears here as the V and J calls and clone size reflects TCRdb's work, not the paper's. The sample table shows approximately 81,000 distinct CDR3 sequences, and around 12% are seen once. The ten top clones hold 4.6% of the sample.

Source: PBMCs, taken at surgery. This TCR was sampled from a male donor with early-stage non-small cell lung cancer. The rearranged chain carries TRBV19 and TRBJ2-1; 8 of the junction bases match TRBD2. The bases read TGTGCCAGTAGTATAGCGGGGGGGTTCAACAATGAGCAGTTCTTC. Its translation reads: CASSIAGGFNNEQFF.